This is a list of T cell receptor beta chains from one sample in a study of blood T cells in healthy people across ages. MiXCR was run by TCRdb on the 5' RACE reads, yielding one entry per CDR3 protein. The sample carries around 790,000 distinct CDR3 sequences, roughly 44% recorded once. The sample consisted of blood. These receptors were collected from a man aged 55 to 69 in good health. The CDR3 runs from the conserved cysteine through the conserved F or W. The D gene is left open where the match is weak. Part of the rows lack a size; the others show once, few, many or a class for expanded clones.

size: NA
D: NA
J: TRBJ1-1
V: TRBV18
CDR3: CASSPSDSGPNTEAFF
DNA: TGTGCCAGCTCACCGTCAGACAGCGGACCGAACACTGAAGCTTTCTTT

size: NA
D: NA
J: TRBJ1-5
V: TRBV7-9
CDR3: CASSQIMGQPQHF
DNA: TGTGCCAGCAGCCAGATAATGGGTCAGCCCCAGCATTTT

size: many
D: NA
J: TRBJ1-2
V: TRBV10-3
CDR3: CATRGTKPYGYTF
DNA: TGTGCCACTAGAGGGACGAAACCCTATGGCTACACCTTC

size: NA
D: TRBD2
J: TRBJ2-3
V: TRBV7-2
CDR3: CASSPYGLAGGTDTQYF
DNA: TGTGCCAGCAGCCCATACGGACTAGCGGGGGGCACAGATACGCAGTATTTT

size: few
D: TRBD2
J: TRBJ2-7
V: TRBV14
CDR3: CASSQLTAGGGGEQYF
DNA: TGTGCCAGCAGCCAGTTGACGGCCGGAGGCGGGGGGGAGCAGTACTTC

size: NA
D: NA
J: TRBJ2-3
V: TRBV7-3
CDR3: CASSRGDAGPITDTQYF
DNA: TGTGCCAGCAGCCGGGGAGATGCGGGGCCGATCACAGATACGCAGTATTTT

size: once
D: NA
J: TRBJ1-5
V: TRBV4-1
CDR3: CASSQESSGGQPQHF
DNA: TGCGCCAGCAGCCAAGAGTCCTCCGGAGGTCAGCCCCAGCATTTT

size: few
D: TRBD1
J: TRBJ1-4
V: TRBV25-1
CDR3: CASSPGGTATTNEKLFF
DNA: TGTGCCAGCAGTCCCGGGGGGACAGCAACAACTAATGAAAAACTGTTTTTT

size: few
D: TRBD1
J: TRBJ1-5
V: TRBV20-1
CDR3: CSASQDRVYGQPQHF
DNA: TGCAGTGCTTCCCAGGACAGGGTGTACGGTCAGCCCCAGCATTTT

size: few
D: NA
J: TRBJ2-7
V: TRBV6-5
CDR3: CASSLGPSAAYEQYF
DNA: TGTGCCAGCAGCTTGGGACCATCGGCAGCCTACGAGCAGTACTTC

size: few
D: TRBD1
J: TRBJ2-4
V: TRBV30
CDR3: CAWSVDEHRQGQQYF
DNA: TGTGCCTGGAGTGTCGACGAACACCGACAGGGGCAGCAGTACTTC

size: NA
D: NA
J: TRBJ2-5
V: TRBV24-1
CDR3: CAPFGDPRWAETQYF
DNA: TGTGCCCCTTTTGGGGACCCCAGGTGGGCAGAGACCCAGTACTTC

size: NA
D: TRBD2
J: TRBJ2-1
V: TRBV27
CDR3: CASTNSGGASNEQFF
DNA: TGTGCCAGTACTAACAGCGGGGGGGCCTCCAATGAGCAGTTCTTC

size: few
D: TRBD1
J: TRBJ2-3
V: TRBV12-3/TRBV12-4
CDR3: CATSDRGREDTQYF
DNA: TGTGCCACCTCGGACAGGGGGCGAGAAGATACGCAGTATTTT

size: NA
D: TRBD1
J: TRBJ2-7
V: TRBV2
CDR3: CASQLQGASYEQYF
DNA: TGTGCCAGCCAGTTACAGGGGGCATCCTACGAGCAGTACTTC